These T cell receptor beta chains were read from a single sample in a study of blood T cell repertoires in COVID-19. Repertoires were generated with immunoSEQ multiplex PCR, while TCRdb's copy carries only in-frame clones and drops some. The sample records 200,000 or so clones, around nine tenths being singletons. Sequenced material: peripheral blood. These receptors came from a man between 60 and 75 years old with acute or convalescent COVID-19. CDR3s include the opening cysteine and the closing phenylalanine or tryptophan. D genes are given only for firm matches. Size tells how often a clone was seen (once, few, many) or the class of an expanded clone, and some rows leave it out.

D: TRBD1
V: TRBV7-3
size: NA
J: TRBJ1-6
DNA: TGTGCCAGCAGCCACCGGACAGGGTATAACCCCAATAATTCACCCCTCCACTTT
CDR3: CASSHRTGYNPNNSPLHF

D: TRBD1
V: TRBV7-9
size: NA
J: TRBJ1-2
DNA: TGTGCCAGCAGCTCGGGACAGGGTAACTATGGCTACACCTTC
CDR3: CASSSGQGNYGYTF

D: NA
V: TRBV4-1
size: NA
J: TRBJ1-2
DNA: TGCGCCAGCAGCCAACCACAGGGTGCTAACTATGGCTACACCTTC
CDR3: CASSQPQGANYGYTF

D: NA
V: TRBV7-2
size: NA
J: TRBJ1-1
DNA: TGTGCCAGCAGCCCGGACTCGAACACTGAAGCTTTCTTT
CDR3: CASSPDSNTEAFF

D: NA
V: TRBV18
size: NA
J: TRBJ2-7
DNA: TGTGCCAGCTCACCCAGGCGTAGTACCTACGAGCAGTACTTC
CDR3: CASSPRRSTYEQYF

D: TRBD1
V: TRBV3-1/TRBV3-2
size: NA
J: TRBJ2-5
DNA: TGTGCCAGCAGCCAGGACAGGGGGGAGACCCAGTACTTC
CDR3: CASSQDRGETQYF

D: NA
V: TRBV6-5
size: NA
J: TRBJ1-2
DNA: TGTGCCAGCAGCCCGTCGGGGGGTGGGTATGGCTACACCTTC
CDR3: CASSPSGGGYGYTF

D: NA
V: TRBV5-1
size: NA
J: TRBJ2-2
DNA: TGCGCCAGCAGCTCGGATGCAGGGGTGGGATTCGGCGGGGAGCTGTTTTTT
CDR3: CASSSDAGVGFGGELFF

D: NA
V: TRBV18
size: NA
J: TRBJ2-3
DNA: TGTGCCAGCTCACCGATGGGGGCCAGCACAGATACGCAGTATTTT
CDR3: CASSPMGASTDTQYF

D: NA
V: TRBV3-1/TRBV3-2
size: NA
J: TRBJ1-6
DNA: TGTGCCAGCAGCCCCGCCCCGACAGCTAATTCACCCCTCCACTTT
CDR3: CASSPAPTANSPLHF

D: TRBD1
V: TRBV27
size: NA
J: TRBJ1-3
DNA: TGTGCCAGCAGTCGTGGAGGGGGCGGAAACACCATATATTTT
CDR3: CASSRGGGGNTIYF

D: TRBD1
V: TRBV28
size: few
J: TRBJ1-2
DNA: TGTGCCAGCAGTTTTGTGGGACAGGAAAACTATGGCTACACCTTC
CDR3: CASSFVGQENYGYTF

D: TRBD2
V: TRBV7-3
size: once
J: TRBJ2-2
DNA: TGTGCCAGCAGCTCAACGGGGGGAACCGGGGAGCTGTTTTTT
CDR3: CASSSTGGTGELFF

D: NA
V: TRBV6-6
size: NA
J: TRBJ1-6
DNA: TGTGCCAGCAGTTCACAGCGGACCCTCCACTTT
CDR3: CASSSQRTLHF

D: TRBD1
V: TRBV5-1
size: NA
J: TRBJ1-1
DNA: TGCGCCAGCAGCTTGAACAAACCGGGACAGGGAAAATCTGAAGCTTTCTTT
CDR3: CASSLNKPGQGKSEAFF

D: TRBD1
V: TRBV10-1
size: NA
J: TRBJ1-1
DNA: TGCGCCAGCAGTGACGGACACCCAGCAGGGGGCGGGAACACTGAAGCTTTCTTT
CDR3: CASSDGHPAGGGNTEAFF